This record covers a single T cell receptor beta chain. As yet, its antigen is unknown. This sample is drawn from a study of graft-versus-host responses after intestinal transplantation. Per the germline V gene, CDR1 is LGHNA and CDR2 is YNFKEQ. The V and J ends lost 2 bases and 3 bases respectively, with 4 bases between them. This CDR3 has 12 amino acids. Intraepithelial lymphocytes and lamina propria lymphocytes were released through processing of graft tissue. Overall study findings and caveats: Some patients had graft-donor T cell macrochimerism. In their allografts, the ratios of graft-versus-host to host-versus-graft T cell clones were high. Detected in recipient marrow were GvH clones, some of which were first observed in ileum or blood.

Data came from immunoSEQ multiplex PCR; TCRdb stores just in-frame clones and leaves some out. Seen here are roughly 4,000 clones, 75% to 85% observed once, and the top ten hold 4.8%. The genes are TRBV4-2 and TRBJ2-5; the D is unclear. The sequencing used ileum tissue, collected approximately 660 days after intestinal transplant. This TCR was sampled from a human patient who received an intestinal transplant, so some T cells may come from the graft donor. The chain's CDR3 is CASSQSKETQYF. CDR3 coding DNA: TGTGCCAGCAGCCAATCTAAAGAGACCCAGTACTTC.